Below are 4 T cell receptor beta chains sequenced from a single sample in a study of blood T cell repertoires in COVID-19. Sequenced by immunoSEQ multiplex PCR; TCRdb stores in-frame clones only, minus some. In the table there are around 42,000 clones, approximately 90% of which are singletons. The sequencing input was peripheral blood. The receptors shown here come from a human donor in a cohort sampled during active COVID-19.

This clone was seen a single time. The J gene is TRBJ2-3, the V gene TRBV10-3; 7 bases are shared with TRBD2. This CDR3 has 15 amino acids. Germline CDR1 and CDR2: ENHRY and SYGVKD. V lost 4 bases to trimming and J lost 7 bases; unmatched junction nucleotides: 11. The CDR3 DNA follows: TGTGCCATCAGTGGTATAGCGGGTGAGGTACATACGCAGTATTTT. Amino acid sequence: CAISGIAGEVHTQYF.

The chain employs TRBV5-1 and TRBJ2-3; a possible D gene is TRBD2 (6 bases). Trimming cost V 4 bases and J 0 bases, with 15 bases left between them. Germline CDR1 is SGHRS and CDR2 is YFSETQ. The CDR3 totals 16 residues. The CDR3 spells CASSPGGVASTDTQYF. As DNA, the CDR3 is TGCGCCAGCAGCCCCGGAGGGGTCGCTAGCACAGATACGCAGTATTTT.

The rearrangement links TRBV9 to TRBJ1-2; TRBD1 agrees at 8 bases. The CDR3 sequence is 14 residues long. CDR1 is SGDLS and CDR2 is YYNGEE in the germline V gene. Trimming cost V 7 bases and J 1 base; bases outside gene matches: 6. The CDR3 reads CASSLGTGNYGYTF. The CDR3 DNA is TGTGCCAGCTCCTTAGGGACAGGTAACTATGGCTACACCTTC.

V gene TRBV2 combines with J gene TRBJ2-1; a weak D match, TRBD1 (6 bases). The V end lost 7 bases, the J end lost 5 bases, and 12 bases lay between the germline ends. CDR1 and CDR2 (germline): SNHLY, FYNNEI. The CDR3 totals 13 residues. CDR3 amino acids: CASMVGANNEQFF. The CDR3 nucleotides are TGTGCCAGCATGGTGGGGGCGAACAATGAGCAGTTCTTC.